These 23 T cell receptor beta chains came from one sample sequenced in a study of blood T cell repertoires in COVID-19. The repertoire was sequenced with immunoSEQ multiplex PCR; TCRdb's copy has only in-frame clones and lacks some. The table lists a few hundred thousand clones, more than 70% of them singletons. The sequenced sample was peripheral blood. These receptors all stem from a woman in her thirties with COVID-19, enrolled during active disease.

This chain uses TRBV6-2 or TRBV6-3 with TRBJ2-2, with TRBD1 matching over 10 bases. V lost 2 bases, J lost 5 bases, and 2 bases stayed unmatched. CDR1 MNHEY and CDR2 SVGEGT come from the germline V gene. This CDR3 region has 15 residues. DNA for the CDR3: TGTGCCAGCAGTTACGGGGACAGGGGTACCGGGGAGCTGTTTTTT. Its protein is CASSYGDRGTGELFF.

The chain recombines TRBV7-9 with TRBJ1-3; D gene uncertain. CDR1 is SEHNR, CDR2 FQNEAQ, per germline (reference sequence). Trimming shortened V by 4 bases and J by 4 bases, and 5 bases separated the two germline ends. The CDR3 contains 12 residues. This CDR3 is CASSSLGNTIYF. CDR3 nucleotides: TGTGCCAGCAGCTCCTTGGGAAACACCATATATTTT.

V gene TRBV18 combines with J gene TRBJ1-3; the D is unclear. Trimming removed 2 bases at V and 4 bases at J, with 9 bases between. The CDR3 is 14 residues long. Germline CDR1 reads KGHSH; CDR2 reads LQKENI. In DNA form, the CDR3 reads TGTGCCAGCTCACCATTGGAGATCGGAAACACCATATATTTT. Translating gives CASSPLEIGNTIYF.

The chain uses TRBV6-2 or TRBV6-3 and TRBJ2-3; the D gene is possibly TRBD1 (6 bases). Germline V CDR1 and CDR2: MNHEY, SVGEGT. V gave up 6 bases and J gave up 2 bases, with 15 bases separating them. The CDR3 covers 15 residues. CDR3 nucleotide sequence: TGTGCCAGCAGCAGACCGACAGGATACACAGATACGCAGTATTTT. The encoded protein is CASSRPTGYTDTQYF.

CDR3 sequence: CASSTGQGIYEKLFF. CDR3 coding DNA: TGTGCCAGCAGTACCGGACAGGGGATATATGAAAAACTGTTTTTT. V and J are TRBV2 and TRBJ1-4; TRBD1 agrees at 9 bases. This CDR3 is 15 amino acids long. Trimming cost V 5 bases and J 6 bases; bases outside gene matches: 7. The germline CDR1 and CDR2 sequences are SNHLY and FYNNEI.

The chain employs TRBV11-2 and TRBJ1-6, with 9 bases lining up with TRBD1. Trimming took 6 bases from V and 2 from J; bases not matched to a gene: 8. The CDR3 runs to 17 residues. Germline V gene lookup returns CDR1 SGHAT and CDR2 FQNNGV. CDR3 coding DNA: TGTGCCAGCAGTCGGACAGGGGAAGTCACCTATAATTCACCCCTCCACTTT. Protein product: CASSRTGEVTYNSPLHF. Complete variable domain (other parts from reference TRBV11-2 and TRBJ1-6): EAGVAQSPRYKIIEKRQSVAFWCNPISGHATLYWYQQILGQGPKLLIQFQNNGVVDDSQLPKDRFSAERLKGVDSTLKIQPAKLEDSAVYLCASSRTGEVTYNSPLHFGNGTRLTVT.

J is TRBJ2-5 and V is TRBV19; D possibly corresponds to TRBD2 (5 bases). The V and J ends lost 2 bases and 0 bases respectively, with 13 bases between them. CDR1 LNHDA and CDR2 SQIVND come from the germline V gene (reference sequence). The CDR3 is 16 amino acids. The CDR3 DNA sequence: TGTGCCAGTAGTATAAGCTTGGGCGGGTACCAAGAGACCCAGTACTTC. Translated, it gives CASSISLGGYQETQYF.

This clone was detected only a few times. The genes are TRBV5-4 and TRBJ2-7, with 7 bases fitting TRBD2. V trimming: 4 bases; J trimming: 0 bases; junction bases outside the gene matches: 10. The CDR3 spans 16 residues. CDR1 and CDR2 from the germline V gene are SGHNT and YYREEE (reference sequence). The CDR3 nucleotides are TGTGCCAGCAGCCCGAGGGTCGGGGGGTACTCCTACGAGCAGTACTTC. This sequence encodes CASSPRVGGYSYEQYF.

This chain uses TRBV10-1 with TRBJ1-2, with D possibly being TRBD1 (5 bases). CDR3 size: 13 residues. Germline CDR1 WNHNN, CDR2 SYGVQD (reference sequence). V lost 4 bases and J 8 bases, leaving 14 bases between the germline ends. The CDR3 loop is CASSGQSPGGYTF. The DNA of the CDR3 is TGCGCCAGCAGTGGACAGTCCCCTGGAGGCTACACCTTC.

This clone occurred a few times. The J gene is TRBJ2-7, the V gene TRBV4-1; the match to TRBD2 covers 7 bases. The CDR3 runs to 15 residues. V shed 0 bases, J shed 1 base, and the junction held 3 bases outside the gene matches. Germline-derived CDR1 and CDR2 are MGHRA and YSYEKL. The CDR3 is CASSQELAESYEQYV. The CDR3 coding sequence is TGCGCCAGCAGCCAAGAGCTAGCGGAGTCCTACGAGCAGTACGTC.

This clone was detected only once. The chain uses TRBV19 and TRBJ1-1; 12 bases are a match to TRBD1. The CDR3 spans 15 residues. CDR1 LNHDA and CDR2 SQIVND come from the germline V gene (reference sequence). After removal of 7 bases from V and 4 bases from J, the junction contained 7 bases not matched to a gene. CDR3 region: CASTRDRGLGTEAFF. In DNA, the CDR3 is TGTGCCAGTACCCGGGACAGGGGGCTTGGCACTGAAGCTTTCTTT.

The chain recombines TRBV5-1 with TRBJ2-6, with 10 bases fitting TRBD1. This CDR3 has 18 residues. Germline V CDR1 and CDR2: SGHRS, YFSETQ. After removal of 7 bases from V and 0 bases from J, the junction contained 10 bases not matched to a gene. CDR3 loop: CASSPGTGASSGANVLTF. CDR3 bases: TGCGCCAGCTCTCCCGGGACAGGGGCAAGCTCTGGGGCCAACGTCCTGACTTTC.

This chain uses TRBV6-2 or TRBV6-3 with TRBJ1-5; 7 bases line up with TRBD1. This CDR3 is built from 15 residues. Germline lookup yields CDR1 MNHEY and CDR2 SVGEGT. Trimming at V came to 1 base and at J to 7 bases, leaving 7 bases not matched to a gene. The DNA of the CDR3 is TGTGCCAGCAGTTACTTAGGGGGCGGTGAGCAGCCCCAGCATTTT. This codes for CASSYLGGGEQPQHF.

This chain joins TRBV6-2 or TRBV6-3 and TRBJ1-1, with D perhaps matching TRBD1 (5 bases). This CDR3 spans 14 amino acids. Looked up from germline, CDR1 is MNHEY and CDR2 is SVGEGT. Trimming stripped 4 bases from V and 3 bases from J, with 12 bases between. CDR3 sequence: CASSLVPRDTEAFF. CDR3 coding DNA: TGTGCCAGCAGTTTAGTCCCCAGGGACACTGAAGCTTTCTTT.

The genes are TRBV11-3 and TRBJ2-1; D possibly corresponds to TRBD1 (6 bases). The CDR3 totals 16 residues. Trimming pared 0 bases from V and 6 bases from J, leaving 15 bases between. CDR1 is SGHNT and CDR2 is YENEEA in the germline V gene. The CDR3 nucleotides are TGTGCCAGCAGCTTAGATCTAGGGCAGGGGATCAATGAGCAGTTCTTC. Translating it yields CASSLDLGQGINEQFF.

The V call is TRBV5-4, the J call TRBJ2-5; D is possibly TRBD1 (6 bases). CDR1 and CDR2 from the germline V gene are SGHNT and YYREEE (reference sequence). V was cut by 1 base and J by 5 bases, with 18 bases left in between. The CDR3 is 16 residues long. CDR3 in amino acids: CASSLPTGFEQETQYF. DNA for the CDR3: TGTGCCAGCAGCTTGCCTACAGGGTTCGAGCAGGAGACCCAGTACTTC. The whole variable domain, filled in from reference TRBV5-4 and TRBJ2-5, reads ETGVTQSPTHLIKTRGQQVTLRCSSQSGHNTVSWYQQALGQGPQFIFQYYREEENGRGNFPPRFSGLQFPNYSSELNVNALELDDSALYLCASSLPTGFEQETQYFGPGTRLLVL.

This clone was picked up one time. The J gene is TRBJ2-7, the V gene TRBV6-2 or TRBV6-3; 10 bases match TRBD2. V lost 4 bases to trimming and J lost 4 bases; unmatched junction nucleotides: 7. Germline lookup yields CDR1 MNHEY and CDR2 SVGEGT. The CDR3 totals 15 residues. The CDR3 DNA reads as TGTGCCAGCAGTTTACCTAGCGGGGGATTGTACGAGCAGTACTTC. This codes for CASSLPSGGLYEQYF.

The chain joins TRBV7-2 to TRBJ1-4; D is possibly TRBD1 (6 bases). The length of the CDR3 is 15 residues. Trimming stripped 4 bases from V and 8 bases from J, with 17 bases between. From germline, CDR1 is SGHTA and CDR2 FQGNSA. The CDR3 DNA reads TGTGCCAGCAGCTCGGACGGGCAGGGGTGGGAAAAACTGTTTTTT. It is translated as CASSSDGQGWEKLFF.

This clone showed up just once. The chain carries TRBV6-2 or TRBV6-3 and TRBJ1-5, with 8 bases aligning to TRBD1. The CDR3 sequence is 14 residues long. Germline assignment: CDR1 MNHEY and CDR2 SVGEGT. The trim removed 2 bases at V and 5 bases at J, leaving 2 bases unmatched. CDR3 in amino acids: CASSYGTGYQPQHF. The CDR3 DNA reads TGTGCCAGCAGTTACGGGACAGGCTATCAGCCCCAGCATTTT.

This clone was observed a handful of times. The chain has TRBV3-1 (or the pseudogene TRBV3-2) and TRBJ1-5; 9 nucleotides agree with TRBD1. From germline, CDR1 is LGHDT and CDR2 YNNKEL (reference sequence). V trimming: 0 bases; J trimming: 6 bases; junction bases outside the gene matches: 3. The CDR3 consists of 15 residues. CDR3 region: CASSQDTGGRQPQHF. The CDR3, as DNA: TGTGCCAGCAGCCAAGATACAGGGGGCCGTCAGCCCCAGCATTTT.

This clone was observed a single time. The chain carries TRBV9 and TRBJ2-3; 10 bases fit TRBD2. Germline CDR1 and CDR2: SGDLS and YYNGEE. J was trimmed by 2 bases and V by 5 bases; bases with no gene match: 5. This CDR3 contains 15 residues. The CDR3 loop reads CASSLAGGPTDTQYF. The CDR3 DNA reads TGTGCCAGCAGTTTAGCGGGGGGCCCCACAGATACGCAGTATTTT. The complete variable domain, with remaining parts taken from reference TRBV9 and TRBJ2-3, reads DSGVTQTPKHLITATGQRVTLRCSPRSGDLSVYWYQQSLDQGLQFLIQYYNGEERAKGNILERFSAQQFPDLHSELNLSSLELGDSALYFCASSLAGGPTDTQYFGPGTRLTVL.

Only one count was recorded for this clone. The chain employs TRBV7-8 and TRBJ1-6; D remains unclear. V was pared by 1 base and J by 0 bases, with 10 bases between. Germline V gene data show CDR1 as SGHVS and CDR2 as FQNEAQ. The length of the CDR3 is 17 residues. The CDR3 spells CASSLVPRSSYNSPLHF. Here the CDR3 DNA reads TGTGCCAGCAGCTTAGTTCCCAGAAGCTCCTATAATTCACCCCTCCACTTT.

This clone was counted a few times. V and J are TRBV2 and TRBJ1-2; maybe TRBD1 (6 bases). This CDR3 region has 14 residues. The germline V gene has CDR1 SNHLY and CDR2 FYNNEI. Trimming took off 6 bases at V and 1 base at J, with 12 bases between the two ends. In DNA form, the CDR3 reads TGTGCCAGCAGAAATCAGGGGAGTAACTATGGCTACACCTTC. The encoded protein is CASRNQGSNYGYTF.